Below, 27 T cell receptor beta chains from the same sample are listed, as sequenced in a study of cytotoxic CD8 clonotypes in ibrutinib-treated CLL. The assay was immunoSEQ multiplex PCR, and TCRdb's table has in-frame clones only and misses some. The top ten clones hold less than 20% of a sample with hundreds of thousands of clones, around 70% of them seen once. Sequencing was performed on PBMCs, taken after 24 months of ibrutinib treatment. Receptor source: a human donor with chronic lymphocytic leukemia.

The chain couples TRBV11-2 to TRBJ1-1; TRBD1 might be the D (5 bases). There are 14 residues in the CDR3. V shed 0 bases and J shed 10 bases, with 15 bases lying between them. Germline V gene sequence: CDR1 SGHAT, CDR2 FQNNGV. The CDR3 sequence: CASSLDLGRGSAFF. The CDR3 DNA reads as TGTGCCAGCAGCTTAGATTTGGGGCGAGGGTCAGCTTTCTTT.

The chain has TRBV11-3 and TRBJ1-1; 8 positions agree with TRBD1. Per germline, CDR1 SGHNT and CDR2 YENEEA. This CDR3 has 13 amino acids. V gave up 1 base and J gave up 5 bases; unmatched junction bases: 0. This chain's CDR3 is CASSLGQGTEAFF. The CDR3 bases are TGTGCCAGCAGCTTAGGACAGGGGACTGAAGCTTTCTTT.

A few counts support this clone. This chain joins TRBV5-1 and TRBJ1-1; 9 positions agree with TRBD1. Germline V CDR1 and CDR2: SGHRS, YFSETQ. The CDR3 extends over 14 amino acids. V shed 8 bases and J 1 base; nucleotides not matched to a gene: 6. DNA of the CDR3: TGCGCCAGTGAACCGGGACAGGGGAACACTGAAGCTTTCTTT. Translated, it gives CASEPGQGNTEAFF.

V is TRBV1 and J is TRBJ2-7; the table's D call of TRBD1 was not tested on the DNA. TRBV1 constitutes a pseudogene. The CDR3 loop spans 16 amino acids. CDR3 DNA sequence: TGCACCAGCAGCCAAGATCGGACAGGTGAGTCCTACGAGCAGTACTTC. This translates into CTSSQDRTGESYEQYF.

The CDR3 reads CAVRGRTGGVNTEAFF. The DNA of the CDR3 is TGCGCCGTGCGAGGTAGGACAGGAGGGGTGAACACTGAAGCTTTCTTT. The rearrangement uses TRBV10-1 and TRBJ1-1; 7 bases match TRBD1. The germline gives CDR1 WNHNN, CDR2 SYGVQD (reference sequence). There are 16 residues in the CDR3. The V gene end was trimmed by 11 bases and the J gene end by 0 bases; junction bases not matched to a gene: 15.

The V call is TRBV11-3, the J call TRBJ1-1; D is uncertain. This CDR3 region has 14 residues. The V end was cut by 5 bases, the J end by 4 bases, with 14 bases between. CDR1 is SGHNT and CDR2 is YENEEA in the germline V gene. The CDR3 loop is CASSEYGGSTEAFF. The CDR3, as DNA: TGTGCCAGCAGCGAGTATGGAGGCTCCACTGAAGCTTTCTTT.

Worth noting for this clone: This specimen includes other DNA sequences encoding the same CDR3. The chain carries TRBV6-5 and TRBJ2-7; weak D call: TRBD2 (5 bases). This CDR3 contains 11 residues. V gave up 5 bases and J gave up 4 bases, with 6 bases separating them. The germline CDR1 and CDR2 sequences are MNHEY and SVGAGI. CDR3 nucleotide sequence: TGTGCCAGCAGTGGACTTTACGAGCAGTACTTC. Its translation: CASSGLYEQYF.

V is TRBV6-6 and J is TRBJ2-7; D gene unclear. There are 12 residues in the CDR3. Deletions cut 5 bases from V and 3 bases from J, with 8 bases between. CDR1 is MNHNY and CDR2 is SVGAGI in the germline V gene (reference sequence). The CDR3, as DNA: TGTGCCAGCAGTCCGGATCACTACGAGCAGTACTTC. Translating it yields CASSPDHYEQYF.

The CDR3 is CASSYYPSGRENEQFF. The CDR3, as DNA: TGTGCCAGCAGTTACTACCCTAGCGGGAGGGAAAATGAGCAGTTCTTC. The chain employs TRBV6-6 and TRBJ2-1; the match to TRBD2 covers 12 bases. The CDR3 length is 16 residues. The V and J ends lost 1 base and 7 bases, in that order; junction bases with no gene match: 5. CDR1 is MNHNY and CDR2 is SVGAGI in the germline V gene (reference sequence).

The chain employs TRBV15 and TRBJ2-7, with D possibly TRBD1 on 6 matching bases. The V gene's germline CDR1 is LNHNV and CDR2 YYDKDF (reference sequence). This CDR3 is 16 amino acids long. V was cut by 0 bases and J by 4 bases, with 16 bases left in between. CDR3 sequence (DNA): TGTGCCACCAGCAGAGACTCCGGGACAATTGATTACGAGCAGTACTTC. Translation: CATSRDSGTIDYEQYF.

The chain couples TRBV7-3 to TRBJ2-3; D ambiguous. The V gene lost 5 bases and the J gene lost 4 bases, with 13 bases spanning the gap. The CDR3 runs to 14 residues. Germline CDR1 reads SGHTA; CDR2 reads FQGTGA. CDR3 amino acids: CASSTLPPPDTQYF. The CDR3 bases are TGTGCCAGCAGCACTTTGCCCCCACCAGATACGCAGTATTTT.

This clone was seen a handful of times. This chain uses TRBV4-2 with TRBJ2-5; possibly TRBD2 for D (6 bases). There are 12 residues in the CDR3. Germline assignment: CDR1 LGHNA and CDR2 YNFKEQ. Trimming cost V 3 bases and J 11 bases, with 13 bases left between them. The chain's CDR3 is CASSQASGGQYF. The CDR3 DNA follows: TGTGCCAGCAGCCAGGCCTCCGGGGGACAGTACTTC.

A few counts support this clone. This chain uses TRBV28 with TRBJ1-5; possibly TRBD1 for D (5 bases). CDR1 and CDR2 from the germline V gene are MDHEN and SYDVKM. The CDR3 extends over 14 amino acids. Trimming left V 8 bases short and J 4 bases short, with 15 bases between. This CDR3 is CASHLTGFNQPQHF. CDR3 nucleotides: TGTGCCAGCCACCTAACAGGATTTAATCAGCCCCAGCATTTT.

A remark on this clone: Germline is not matched at one junction end, which may reflect a read error. The gene calls are TRBV25-1 and TRBJ2-1; 7 bases map to TRBD2. Germline values: CDR1 MGHDK, CDR2 SYGVNS. CDR3 size: 16 residues. The CDR3 loop reads CASKGSTGGSFNEQFF. The CDR3 DNA reads TGTGCCAGCAAGGGTAGTACGGGAGGCTCCTTCAATGAGCAGTTCTTC.

The chain joins TRBV4-2 to TRBJ1-5, with unresolved D. The germline V gene has CDR1 LGHNA and CDR2 YNFKEQ. Trimming took 1 base from V and 0 from J, leaving 4 bases between them. The CDR3 extends over 14 amino acids. CDR3 sequence reads: CASSQADSNQPQHF. In DNA, the CDR3 is TGTGCCAGCAGCCAAGCAGATAGCAATCAGCCCCAGCATTTT.

V gene TRBV27 combines with J gene TRBJ2-1; D remains unclear. Trimming took 2 bases from V and 1 from J, leaving 9 bases between them. The CDR3 runs 15 residues. Per the germline V gene, CDR1 is MNHEY and CDR2 is SMNVEV (reference sequence). The CDR3 DNA reads TGTGCCAGCAGTTTAATCTTTGGGTCCTACAATGAGCAGTTCTTC. This codes for CASSLIFGSYNEQFF.

The CDR3 is CASSPGTPVSGANVLTF. CDR3 nucleotide sequence: TGTGCCAGCAGCCCAGGGACCCCGGTGTCTGGGGCCAACGTCCTGACTTTC. The rearrangement uses TRBV28 and TRBJ2-6; the D gene could be TRBD1 or TRBD2 (5 bases each). Germline CDR1 reads MDHEN; CDR2 reads SYDVKM. V lost 6 bases, J lost 1 base, and 16 bases lay in between. The CDR3 runs 17 residues.

The chain uses TRBV7-6 and TRBJ2-7; tentatively, D is TRBD1 or TRBD2 (6 bases each). CDR3 size: 13 residues. V lost 8 bases to trimming and J lost 0 bases, with 11 bases between them. CDR1 is SGHVS, CDR2 FNYEAQ, per germline. DNA of the CDR3: TGTGCCAGCGGCCGGGGGCCCTCCTACGAGCAGTACTTC. It is translated as CASGRGPSYEQYF. Full variable domain (rest looked up from reference TRBV7-6 and TRBJ2-7): GAGVSQSPRYKVTKRGQDVALRCDPISGHVSLYWYRQALGQGPEFLTYFNYEAQQDKSGLPNDRFSAERPEGSISTLTIQRTEQRDSAMYRCASGRGPSYEQYFGPGTRLTVT.

This chain connects TRBV7-2 to TRBJ2-7; D unclear. The CDR3 length is 13 residues. Germline values: CDR1 SGHTA, CDR2 FQGNSA. V lost 4 bases and J 7 bases, leaving 14 bases between the germline ends. The CDR3 DNA sequence: TGTGCCAGCAGCTGGGGTGGGCCACGGGAGCAGTACTTC. Translation: CASSWGGPREQYF. Full variable domain (rest looked up from reference TRBV7-2 and TRBJ2-7): GAGVSQSPSNKVTEKGKDVELRCDPISGHTALYWYRQSLGQGLEFLIYFQGNSAPDKSGLPSDRFSAERTGGSVSTLTIQRTQQEDSAVYLCASSWGGPREQYFGPGTRLTVT.

This clone was seen only once. The rearrangement links TRBV2 to TRBJ1-4; D is ambiguous. Per germline, CDR1 SNHLY and CDR2 FYNNEI. This CDR3 region has 12 residues. With 6 bases removed from V and 5 bases from J, the gap between germline ends came to 7 bases. DNA of the CDR3: TGTGCCAGCAGGGTAGGGAATGAAAAACTGTTTTTT. Protein sequence: CASRVGNEKLFF.

A single count supports this clone. The J gene is TRBJ2-1, the V gene TRBV5-1; the match to TRBD1 covers 10 bases. The CDR3 spans 16 residues. The V gene's germline CDR1 is SGHRS and CDR2 YFSETQ. With V trimmed by 3 bases and J by 5 bases, 8 bases remained unmatched. CDR3 coding DNA: TGCGCCAGCAGCTCCCCGACAGGGGGCTACCACAATGAGCAGTTCTTC. Protein product: CASSSPTGGYHNEQFF.

The gene calls are TRBV6-6 and TRBJ1-5; unclear D gene. The V end was cut by 2 bases, the J end by 0 bases, with 5 bases between. Germline values: CDR1 MNHNY, CDR2 SVGAGI (reference sequence). This CDR3 spans 14 amino acids. The DNA for the CDR3 is TGTGCCAGCAGTTACGATTATAGCAATCAGCCCCAGCATTTT. Protein sequence: CASSYDYSNQPQHF.

V and J are TRBV2 and TRBJ1-2, with a tentative D call TRBD1 (6 bases). The CDR3 length is 13 residues. Germline CDR1 and CDR2: SNHLY and FYNNEI. V was trimmed by 7 bases and J by 4 bases, leaving 13 bases between them. The CDR3 region is CASKGGYAYGYTF. The CDR3 region has the DNA TGTGCCAGCAAAGGGGGTTATGCCTATGGCTACACCTTC.

The rearrangement links TRBV27 to TRBJ2-1; D might be TRBD2 (5 bases). This CDR3 comprises 13 residues. Germline V lookup: CDR1 MNHEY, CDR2 SMNVEV (reference sequence). The V and J ends lost 8 bases and 2 bases respectively, with 10 bases between them. CDR3 amino acids: CASGSGTYNEQFF. CDR3 in DNA: TGTGCCAGCGGCAGCGGAACCTACAATGAGCAGTTCTTC.

CDR3 DNA sequence: TGTGCCAGCAGCACGGCGGGAGGACACTACGAGCAGTACTTC. This gives the protein CASSTAGGHYEQYF. The V gene is TRBV7-2, the J gene TRBJ2-7; 8 bases line up with TRBD2. From germline, CDR1 is SGHTA and CDR2 FQGNSA. CDR3 size: 14 residues. The junction had 6 bases not matched to a gene; V was cut back by 5 bases and J by 3 bases.

In this sample, this clone turned up a few times. This chain joins TRBV27 and TRBJ2-7; D gene uncertain. This CDR3 comprises 17 residues. The ends were cut back, 5 bases at V and 0 bases at J, with 20 bases in the middle. Germline loops: CDR1 MNHEY, CDR2 SMNVEV (reference sequence). This CDR3 is CASSTQQSVASSYEQYF. DNA of the CDR3: TGTGCCAGCAGTACCCAGCAGAGTGTTGCGAGCTCCTACGAGCAGTACTTC.

There are a few counts of this clone. CDR3 in DNA: TGTGCCAGCAGTTACGTTGCGGGGGGCCACGAGCAGTACTTC. This translates into CASSYVAGGHEQYF. The chain links TRBV6-5 to TRBJ2-7; 8 positions match TRBD2. CDR3 size: 14 residues. Trimming removed 2 bases from V and 5 bases from J; junction bases left unmatched: 5. Germline-derived CDR1 and CDR2 are MNHEY and SVGAGI.